The subject of this entry is one T cell receptor (beta chain). Its antigen remains unknown. cDNA libraries of TCR beta carried unique molecular identifiers. The T cell input of about 0.85 to 10 million gave about half a million cDNA molecules. One entry per CDR3 protein, called by TCRdb with MiXCR from the PCR reads. The data hold roughly 150,000 distinct CDR3 sequences, with 35% to 40% observed a single time. This entry comes from a study of post-analysis software for immune sequencing data. In the study overall: The disease courses covered relapsing-remitting, secondary progressive and progressive-relapsing multiple sclerosis. Study findings and constraints: Comparison of patients with controls showed 5 or 6 TRBV segments more frequent in patients, TRBV5-6, TRBV5-1 and TRBV20-1 among them. Those with multiple sclerosis, the patient group, showed significantly lower normalized Chao1 diversity than controls.

The CDR3 is made up of 17 amino acids. CDR1 is SGHRS and CDR2 is YFSETQ in the germline V gene. The chain combines TRBV5-1 with TRBJ2-7; 9 bases are a match to TRBD2. The assigned J gene may be wrong: the sequence end matches TRBJ2-5 better. This TCR was recovered from a girl aged 10 to 17 with multiple sclerosis. The sample consisted of blood, taken after autologous hematopoietic stem cell transplantation. In DNA form, the CDR3 reads TGCGCCAGCAGCTGGCCACGGACTAGCGCCTATGGGGAGACCCAGTACTTC. Translation gives CASSWPRTSAYGETQYF.